Listed below are T cell receptor beta chains from one sample, sequenced in a study of cytomegalovirus exposure and HLA in healthy donors. Assay: immunoSEQ multiplex PCR; the TCRdb copy retains only in-frame clones and omits some. The sample holds hundreds of thousands of clones, roughly 91% seen once. Source material: PBMCs. Receptor source: a young woman in good health and CMV-seropositive. Both conserved end residues are part of each CDR3. A D gene is named only where the DNA matches it firmly. Part of the rows lack a size; the others show once, few, many or a class for expanded clones.

d_call	v_call	clone_size	j_call	cdr3_nt	cdr3_aa
.	TRBV28	.	TRBJ1-2	TGTGCCAGCAGCAGTGGTACAGGGCGGGATGGCTACACCTTC	CASSSGTGRDGYTF
.	TRBV29-1	.	TRBJ2-3	TGCAGCTCCCTCCACCGGGATACGCAGTATTTT	CSSLHRDTQYF
.	TRBV28	.	TRBJ1-5	TGTGCCAGCAGTTTCTTCCCTCGACAGTTAAATCAGCCCCAGCATTTT	CASSFFPRQLNQPQHF
.	TRBV19	.	TRBJ1-4	TGTGCCAGTAGGAACGCTCAGGGAACTAATGAAAAACTGTTTTTT	CASRNAQGTNEKLFF
.	TRBV28	.	TRBJ2-7	TGTGCCAGCAGTTTACGAGGGCCCAACGAGCAGTACTTC	CASSLRGPNEQYF
.	TRBV18	once	TRBJ2-7	TGTGCCAGCTCACCATCCAGGAATGGCTACGAGCAGTACTTC	CASSPSRNGYEQYF
.	TRBV27	few	TRBJ2-2	TGTGCCAGCAGTTTCGGGGGAAGCACCGGGGAGCTGTTTTTT	CASSFGGSTGELFF
.	TRBV6-5	.	TRBJ2-1	TGTGCCAGCAGTTACGAGACAGGAGATTACAATGAGCAGTTCTTC	CASSYETGDYNEQFF
.	TRBV7-9	.	TRBJ2-1	TGTGCCAGCAGCGGAGAAAAGTCCCCGGGTGAGCAGTTCTTC	CASSGEKSPGEQFF
TRBD1	TRBV11-3	.	TRBJ1-1	TGTGCCAGCAGTCCCGGGACAGCTCCGAACACTGAAGCTTTCTTT	CASSPGTAPNTEAFF
.	TRBV9	.	TRBJ2-7	TGTGCCAGCAGCGTAGCTGGGGGAGGCGAGCAGTACTTC	CASSVAGGGEQYF
TRBD1	TRBV5-4	few	TRBJ2-7	TGTGCCAGCAGCTTGACCCGGGACAGCTACGAGCAGTACTTC	CASSLTRDSYEQYF